This TCR beta chain was sequenced in a study of blood T cell repertoires in COVID-19. Across the whole study: From the United States, Italy and Spain came samples of acute and convalescent COVID-19. PBMCs, B-cell-depleted T cells, or T cells provided the cDNA or gDNA that made up the material.

This clone has only one observation. In the original processing: Reference gene primer amplification in the assay estimated nucleated cell counts. The data were produced by immunoSEQ multiplex PCR, yet TCRdb's version contains in-frame clones alone and is incomplete. The V and J calls and clone size come from that table; D and trimming were worked out from the DNA. This sample has tens of thousands of clones, with around 87% found just once. Germline-derived CDR1 and CDR2 are GTSNPN and SVGIG (reference sequence). This CDR3 comprises 14 residues. The V end lost 1 base, the J end lost 3 bases, and 12 bases lay between the germline ends.

The sequencing sample was made of peripheral blood. The chain combines TRBV30 with TRBJ1-1; a possible D gene is TRBD1 (6 bases). The source is a human donor in a cohort sampled during active COVID-19. Here the CDR3 DNA reads TGTGCCTGGAGTGAGCAGGGGAGTTACACTGAAGCTTTCTTT. Its protein is CAWSEQGSYTEAFF.